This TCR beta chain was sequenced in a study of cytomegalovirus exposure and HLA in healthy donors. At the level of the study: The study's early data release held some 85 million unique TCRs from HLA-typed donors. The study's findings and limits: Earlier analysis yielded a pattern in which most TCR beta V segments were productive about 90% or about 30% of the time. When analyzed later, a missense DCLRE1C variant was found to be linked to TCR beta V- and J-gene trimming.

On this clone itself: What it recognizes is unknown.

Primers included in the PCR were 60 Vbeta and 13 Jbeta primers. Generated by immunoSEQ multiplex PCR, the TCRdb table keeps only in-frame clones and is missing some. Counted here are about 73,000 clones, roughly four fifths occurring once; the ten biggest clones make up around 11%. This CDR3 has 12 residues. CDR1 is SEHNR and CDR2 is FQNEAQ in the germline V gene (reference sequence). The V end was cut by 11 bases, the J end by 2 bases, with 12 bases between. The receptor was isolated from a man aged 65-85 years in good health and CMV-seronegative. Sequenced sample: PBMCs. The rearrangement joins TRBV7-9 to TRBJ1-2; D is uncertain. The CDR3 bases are TGTGCCGCACTAGGCAGAAACTATGGCTACACCTTC. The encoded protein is CAALGRNYGYTF.